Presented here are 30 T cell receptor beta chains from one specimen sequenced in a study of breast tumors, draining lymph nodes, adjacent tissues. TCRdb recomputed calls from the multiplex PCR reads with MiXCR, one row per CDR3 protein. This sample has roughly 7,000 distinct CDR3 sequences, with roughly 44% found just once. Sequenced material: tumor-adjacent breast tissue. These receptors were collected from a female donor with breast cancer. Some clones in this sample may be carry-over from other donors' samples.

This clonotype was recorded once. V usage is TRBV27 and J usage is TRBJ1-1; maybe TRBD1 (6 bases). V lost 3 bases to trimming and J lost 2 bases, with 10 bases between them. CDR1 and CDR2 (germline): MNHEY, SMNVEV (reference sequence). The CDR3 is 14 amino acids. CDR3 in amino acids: CASSFRGINTEAFF. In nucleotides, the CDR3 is TGTGCCAGCAGTTTCAGGGGAATTAACACTGAAGCTTTCTTT.

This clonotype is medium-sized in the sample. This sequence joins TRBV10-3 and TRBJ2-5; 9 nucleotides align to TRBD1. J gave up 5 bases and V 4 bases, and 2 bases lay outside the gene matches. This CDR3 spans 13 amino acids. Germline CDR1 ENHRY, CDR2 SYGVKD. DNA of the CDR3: TGTGCCATCAGTGGGACAGGGGTCGAGACCCAGTACTTC. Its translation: CAISGTGVETQYF.

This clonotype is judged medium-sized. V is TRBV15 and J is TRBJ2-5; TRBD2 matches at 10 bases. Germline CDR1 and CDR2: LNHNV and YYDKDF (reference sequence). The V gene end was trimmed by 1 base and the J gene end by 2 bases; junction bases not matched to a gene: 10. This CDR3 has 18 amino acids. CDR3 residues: CATSRGHRLAGPQETQYF. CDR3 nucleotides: TGTGCCACCAGCAGAGGGCACAGACTAGCGGGCCCTCAAGAGACCCAGTACTTC. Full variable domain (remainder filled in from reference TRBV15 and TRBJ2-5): DAMVIQNPRYQVTQFGKPVTLSCSQTLNHNVMYWYQQKSSQAPKLLFHYYDKDFNNEADTPDNFQSRRPNTSFCFLDIRSPGLGDTAMYLCATSRGHRLAGPQETQYFGPGTRLLVL.

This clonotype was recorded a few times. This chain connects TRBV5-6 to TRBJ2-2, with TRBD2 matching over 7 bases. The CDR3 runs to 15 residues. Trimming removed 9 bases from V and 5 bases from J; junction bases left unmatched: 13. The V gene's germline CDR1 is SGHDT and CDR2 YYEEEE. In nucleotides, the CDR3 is TGTGCCATCCGTAGGGACCAGCGGGAAACCGGGGAGCTGTTTTTT. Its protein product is CAIRRDQRETGELFF.

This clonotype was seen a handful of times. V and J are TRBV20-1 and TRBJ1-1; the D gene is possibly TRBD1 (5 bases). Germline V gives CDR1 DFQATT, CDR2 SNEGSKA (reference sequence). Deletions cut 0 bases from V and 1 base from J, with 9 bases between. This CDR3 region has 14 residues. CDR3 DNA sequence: TGCAGTGCTAGAGATCGGGGGTCGAACACTGAAGCTTTCTTT. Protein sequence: CSARDRGSNTEAFF.

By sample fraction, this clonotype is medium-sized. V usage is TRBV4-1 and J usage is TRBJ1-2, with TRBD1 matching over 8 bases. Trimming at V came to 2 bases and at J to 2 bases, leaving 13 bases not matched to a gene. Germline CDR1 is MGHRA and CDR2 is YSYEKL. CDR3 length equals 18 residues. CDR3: CASSQNPDPGTGNYGYTF. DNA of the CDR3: TGCGCCAGCAGCCAAAATCCCGACCCCGGGACAGGCAACTATGGCTACACCTTC.

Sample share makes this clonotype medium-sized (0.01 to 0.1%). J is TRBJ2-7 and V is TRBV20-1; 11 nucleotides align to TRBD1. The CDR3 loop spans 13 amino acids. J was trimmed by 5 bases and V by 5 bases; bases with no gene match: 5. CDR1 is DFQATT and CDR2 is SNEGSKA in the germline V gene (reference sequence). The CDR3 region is CSAPRTGGNEQYF. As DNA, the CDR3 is TGCAGTGCTCCCCGGACAGGGGGCAACGAGCAGTACTTC.

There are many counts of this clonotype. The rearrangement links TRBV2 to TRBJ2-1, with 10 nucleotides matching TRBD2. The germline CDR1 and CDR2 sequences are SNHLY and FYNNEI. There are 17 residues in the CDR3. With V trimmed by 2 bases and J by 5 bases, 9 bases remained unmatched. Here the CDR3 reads CASSEWPSGSSNNEQFF. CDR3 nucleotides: TGTGCCAGCAGTGAATGGCCTAGCGGGAGCAGCAACAATGAGCAGTTCTTC.

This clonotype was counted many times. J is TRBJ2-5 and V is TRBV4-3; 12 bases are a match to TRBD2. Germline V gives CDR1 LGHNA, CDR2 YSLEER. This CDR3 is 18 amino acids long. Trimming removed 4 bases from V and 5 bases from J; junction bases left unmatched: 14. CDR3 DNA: TGCGCCAGCAGCCCCGACGATGGACGACTAGCGGGAGAGGAGACCCAGTACTTC. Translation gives CASSPDDGRLAGEETQYF.

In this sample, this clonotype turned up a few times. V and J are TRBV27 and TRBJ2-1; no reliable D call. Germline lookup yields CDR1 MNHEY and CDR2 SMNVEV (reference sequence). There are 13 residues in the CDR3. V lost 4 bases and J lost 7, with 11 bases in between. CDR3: CASSWSKRNEQFF. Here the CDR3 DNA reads TGTGCCAGCAGTTGGAGCAAAAGGAATGAGCAGTTCTTC.

The CDR3 loop reads CASSRGHNEQFF. In DNA form, the CDR3 reads TGTGCCAGCAGTCGGGGTCACAATGAGCAGTTCTTC. The chain uses TRBV27 and TRBJ2-1; a possible D gene is TRBD2 (5 bases). Germline values: CDR1 MNHEY, CDR2 SMNVEV (reference sequence). With 5 bases removed from V and 5 bases from J, the gap between germline ends came to 7 bases. This CDR3 has 12 amino acids.

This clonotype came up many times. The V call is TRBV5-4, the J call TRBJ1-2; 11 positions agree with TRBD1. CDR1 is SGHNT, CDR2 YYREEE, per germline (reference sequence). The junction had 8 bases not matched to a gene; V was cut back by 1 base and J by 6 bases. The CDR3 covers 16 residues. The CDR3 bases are TGTGCCAGCAGCTTGCCCCCGGGACAGGGGGTTAATGGCTACACCTTC. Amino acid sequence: CASSLPPGQGVNGYTF. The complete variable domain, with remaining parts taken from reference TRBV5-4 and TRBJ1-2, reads ETGVTQSPTHLIKTRGQQVTLRCSSQSGHNTVSWYQQALGQGPQFIFQYYREEENGRGNFPPRFSGLQFPNYSSELNVNALELDDSALYLCASSLPPGQGVNGYTFGSGTRLTVV.

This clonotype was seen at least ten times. CDR3 coding DNA: TGTGCCAGCAGCCCCAGCGGGAGGTTGGCCGGGGAGCTGTTTTTT. Encoded protein: CASSPSGRLAGELFF. This chain links TRBV11-1 with TRBJ2-2; 9 nucleotides line up with TRBD2. Germline CDR1 reads SGHAT; CDR2 reads FQDESV (reference sequence). V gave up 5 bases and J gave up 6 bases; unmatched junction bases: 7. The CDR3 has 15 amino acids.

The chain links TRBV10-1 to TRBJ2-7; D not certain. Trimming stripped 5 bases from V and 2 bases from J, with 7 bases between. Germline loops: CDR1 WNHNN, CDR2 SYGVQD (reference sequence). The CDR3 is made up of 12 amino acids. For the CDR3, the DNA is TGCGCCAGCAGTAGTGGAGCCTACGAGCAGTACTTC. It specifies CASSSGAYEQYF.

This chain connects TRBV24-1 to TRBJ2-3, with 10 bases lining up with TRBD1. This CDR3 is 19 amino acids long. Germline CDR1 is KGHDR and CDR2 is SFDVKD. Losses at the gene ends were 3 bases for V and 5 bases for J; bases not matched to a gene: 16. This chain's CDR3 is CATSDPGGTGVFRGDTQYF. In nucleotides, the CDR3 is TGTGCCACCAGTGATCCTGGGGGGACAGGGGTCTTTCGGGGAGATACGCAGTATTTT.

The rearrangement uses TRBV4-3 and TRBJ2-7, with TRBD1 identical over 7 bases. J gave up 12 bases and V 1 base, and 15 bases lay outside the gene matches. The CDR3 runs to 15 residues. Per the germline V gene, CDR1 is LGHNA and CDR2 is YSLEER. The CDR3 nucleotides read TGCGCCAGCAGCCAAGGAGGGACAGACTCCTACGTGCGGTACTTC. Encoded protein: CASSQGGTDSYVRYF.

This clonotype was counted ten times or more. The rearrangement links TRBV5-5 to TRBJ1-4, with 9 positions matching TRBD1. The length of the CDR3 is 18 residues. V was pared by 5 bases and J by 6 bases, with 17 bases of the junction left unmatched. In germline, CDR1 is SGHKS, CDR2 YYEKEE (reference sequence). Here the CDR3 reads CASSRTGQGPGGDEKLFF. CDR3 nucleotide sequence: TGTGCCAGCAGTCGCACTGGACAGGGGCCCGGCGGTGATGAAAAACTGTTTTTT. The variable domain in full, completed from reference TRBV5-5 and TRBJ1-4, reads DAGVTQSPTHLIKTRGQQVTLRCSPISGHKSVSWYQQVLGQGPQFIFQYYEKEERGRGNFPDRFSARQFPNYSSELNVNALLLGDSALYLCASSRTGQGPGGDEKLFFGSGTQLSVL.

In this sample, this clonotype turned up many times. In nucleotides, the CDR3 is TGTGCCAGCAGCCGCGACGGAGCAACTAATGAAAAACTGTTTTTT. This translates into CASSRDGATNEKLFF. The rearrangement uses TRBV7-8 and TRBJ1-4; unclear D gene. Germline values: CDR1 SGHVS, CDR2 FQNEAQ. V was pared by 5 bases and J by 0 bases, with 10 bases between. The CDR3 is 15 amino acids.

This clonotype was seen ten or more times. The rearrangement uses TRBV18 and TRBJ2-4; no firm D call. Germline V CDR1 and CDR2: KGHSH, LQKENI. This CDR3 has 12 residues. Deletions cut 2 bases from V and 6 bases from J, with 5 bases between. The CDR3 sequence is CASSPFGNIQYF. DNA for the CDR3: TGTGCCAGCTCACCATTCGGAAACATTCAGTACTTC. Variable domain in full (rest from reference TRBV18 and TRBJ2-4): NAGVMQNPRHLVRRRGQEARLRCSPMKGHSHVYWYRQLPEEGLKFMVYLQKENIIDESGMPKERFSAEFPKEGPSILRIQQVVRGDSAAYFCASSPFGNIQYFGAGTRLSVL.

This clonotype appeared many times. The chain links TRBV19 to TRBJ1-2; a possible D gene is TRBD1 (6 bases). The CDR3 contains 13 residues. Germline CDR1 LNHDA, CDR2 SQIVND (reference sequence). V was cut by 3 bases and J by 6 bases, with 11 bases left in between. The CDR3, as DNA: TGTGCCAGTAGTATGACCAGGGGCAATGGCTACACCTTC. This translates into CASSMTRGNGYTF.

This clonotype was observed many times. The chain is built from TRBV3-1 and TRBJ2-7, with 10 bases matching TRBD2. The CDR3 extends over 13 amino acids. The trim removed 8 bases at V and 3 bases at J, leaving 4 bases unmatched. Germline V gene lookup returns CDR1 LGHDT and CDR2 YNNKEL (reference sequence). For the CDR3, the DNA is TGTGCCAGCGGTCTAGCGGGAGTCTACGAGCAGTACTTC. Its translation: CASGLAGVYEQYF.

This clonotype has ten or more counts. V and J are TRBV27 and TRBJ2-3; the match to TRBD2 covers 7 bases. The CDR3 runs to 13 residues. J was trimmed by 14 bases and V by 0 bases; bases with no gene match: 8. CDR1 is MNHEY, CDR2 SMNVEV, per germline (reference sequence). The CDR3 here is CASSLSGGDRTYF. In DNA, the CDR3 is TGTGCCAGCAGTTTATCTGGGGGGGACCGGACGTATTTT.

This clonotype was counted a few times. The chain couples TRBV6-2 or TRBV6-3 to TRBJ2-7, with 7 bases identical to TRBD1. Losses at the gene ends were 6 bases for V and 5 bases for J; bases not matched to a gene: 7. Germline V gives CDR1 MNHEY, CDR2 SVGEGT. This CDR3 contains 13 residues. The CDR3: CASRTGTAHEQYF. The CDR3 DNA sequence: TGTGCCAGCAGAACCGGGACAGCCCACGAGCAGTACTTC.

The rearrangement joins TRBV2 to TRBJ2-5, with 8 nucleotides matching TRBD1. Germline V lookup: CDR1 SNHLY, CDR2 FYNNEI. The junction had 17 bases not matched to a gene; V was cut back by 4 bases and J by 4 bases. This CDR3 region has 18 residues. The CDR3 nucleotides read TGTGCCAGCAGTGGGGTTGGGACAGGTCAAAAAGCGGGAGAGACCCAGTACTTC. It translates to CASSGVGTGQKAGETQYF.

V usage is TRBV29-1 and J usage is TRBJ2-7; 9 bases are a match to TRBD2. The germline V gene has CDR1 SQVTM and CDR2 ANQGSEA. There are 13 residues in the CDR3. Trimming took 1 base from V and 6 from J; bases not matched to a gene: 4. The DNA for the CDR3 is TGCAGCGTTGAAGGCGGGGGGGCCCTCGAGCAGTACTTC. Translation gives CSVEGGGALEQYF.

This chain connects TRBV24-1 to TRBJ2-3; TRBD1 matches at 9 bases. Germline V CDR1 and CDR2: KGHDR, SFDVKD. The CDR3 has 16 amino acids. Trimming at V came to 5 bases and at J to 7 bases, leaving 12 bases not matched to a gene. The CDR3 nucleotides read TGTGCCACCAGTGCTAGGACAGGGGAATCTTCGAATACGCAGTATTTT. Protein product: CATSARTGESSNTQYF.

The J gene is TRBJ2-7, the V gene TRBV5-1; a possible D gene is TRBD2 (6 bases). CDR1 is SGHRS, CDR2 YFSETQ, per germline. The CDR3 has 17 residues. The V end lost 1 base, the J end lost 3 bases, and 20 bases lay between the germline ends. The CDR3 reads CASSLILSGEQLYEQYF. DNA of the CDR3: TGCGCCAGCAGCTTGATATTGTCGGGAGAGCAACTCTACGAGCAGTACTTC.

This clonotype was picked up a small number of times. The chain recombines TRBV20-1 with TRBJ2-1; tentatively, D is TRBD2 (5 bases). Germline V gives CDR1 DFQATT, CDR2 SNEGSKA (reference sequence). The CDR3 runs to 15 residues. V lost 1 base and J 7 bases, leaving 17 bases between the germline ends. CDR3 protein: CSARVLALGANEQFF. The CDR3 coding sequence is TGCAGTGCTAGAGTTCTAGCCCTGGGAGCGAATGAGCAGTTCTTC.

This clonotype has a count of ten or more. CDR3 in DNA: TGTGCCAGCAGGCCACCGAGACCGGCGAACACCGGGGAGCTGTTTTTT. Translating gives CASRPPRPANTGELFF. This chain links TRBV12-3 or TRBV12-4 with TRBJ2-2; D not resolved. This CDR3 region has 16 residues. V was clipped by 6 bases and J by 0 bases, with 14 bases between them.

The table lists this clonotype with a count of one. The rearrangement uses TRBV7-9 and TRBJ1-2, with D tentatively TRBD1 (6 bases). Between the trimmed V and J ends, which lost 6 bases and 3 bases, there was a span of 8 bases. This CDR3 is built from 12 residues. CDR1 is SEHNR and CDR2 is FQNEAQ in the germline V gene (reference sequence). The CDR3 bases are TGTGCCAGCAGAAACAGGGACTATGGCTACACCTTC. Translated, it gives CASRNRDYGYTF.